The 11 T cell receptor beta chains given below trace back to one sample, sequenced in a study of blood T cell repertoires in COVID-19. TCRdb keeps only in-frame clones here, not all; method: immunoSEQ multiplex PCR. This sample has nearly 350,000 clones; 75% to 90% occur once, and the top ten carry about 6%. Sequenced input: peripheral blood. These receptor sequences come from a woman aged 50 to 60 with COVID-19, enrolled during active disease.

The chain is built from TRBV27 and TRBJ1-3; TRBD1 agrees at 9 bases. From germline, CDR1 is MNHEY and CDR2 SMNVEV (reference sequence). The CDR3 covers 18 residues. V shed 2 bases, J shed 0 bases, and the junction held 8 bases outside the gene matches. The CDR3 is CASSLKGQGVSSGNTIYF. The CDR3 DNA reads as TGTGCCAGCAGTTTAAAGGGACAGGGCGTTAGCTCTGGAAACACCATATATTTT.

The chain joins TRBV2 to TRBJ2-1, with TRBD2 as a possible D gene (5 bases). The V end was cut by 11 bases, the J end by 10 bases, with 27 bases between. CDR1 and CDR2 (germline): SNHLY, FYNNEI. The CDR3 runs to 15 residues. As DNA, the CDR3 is TGTGCCGGAACCCAGGACGCGGTTTACGAGGGAGAGCAGTTCTTC. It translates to CAGTQDAVYEGEQFF.

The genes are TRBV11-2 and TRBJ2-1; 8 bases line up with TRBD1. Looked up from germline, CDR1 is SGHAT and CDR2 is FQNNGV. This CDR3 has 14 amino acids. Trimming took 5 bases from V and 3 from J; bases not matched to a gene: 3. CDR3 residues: CASSPGTGYNEQFF. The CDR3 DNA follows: TGTGCCAGCAGCCCCGGGACAGGCTACAATGAGCAGTTCTTC.

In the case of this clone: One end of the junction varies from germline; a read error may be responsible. The DNA for the CDR3 is TGTGCCAGCTCACCTTTCTCCTCCGACGAGCAGTACTTC. Translation gives CASSPFSSDEQYF. The chain carries TRBV18 and TRBJ2-7, with D unresolved. The CDR3 spans 13 residues. CDR1 and CDR2 (germline): KGHSH, LQKENI.

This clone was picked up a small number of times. The CDR3 sequence: CASSPQTGEAYGYTF. CDR3 in DNA: TGTGCCAGCAGCCCGCAGACAGGGGAGGCCTATGGCTACACCTTC. The rearrangement links TRBV5-6 to TRBJ1-2, with 8 positions matching TRBD1. The CDR3 sequence is 15 residues long. Germline CDR1 reads SGHDT; CDR2 reads YYEEEE. The ends lost 4 bases at V and 4 bases at J; junction bases unmatched: 9.

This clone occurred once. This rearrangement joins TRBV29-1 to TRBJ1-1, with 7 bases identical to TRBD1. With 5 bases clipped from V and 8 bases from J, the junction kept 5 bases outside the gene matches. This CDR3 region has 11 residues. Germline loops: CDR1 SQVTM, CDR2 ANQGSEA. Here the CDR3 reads CSVNRGSEAFF. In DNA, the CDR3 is TGCAGCGTTAACAGGGGCTCGGAAGCTTTCTTT.

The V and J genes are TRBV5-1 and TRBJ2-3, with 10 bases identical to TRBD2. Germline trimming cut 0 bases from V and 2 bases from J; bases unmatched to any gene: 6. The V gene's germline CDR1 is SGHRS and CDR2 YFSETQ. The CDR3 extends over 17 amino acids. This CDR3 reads CASSLALAGDLTDTQYF. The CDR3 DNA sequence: TGCGCCAGCAGCTTGGCCCTAGCGGGAGATCTCACAGATACGCAGTATTTT.

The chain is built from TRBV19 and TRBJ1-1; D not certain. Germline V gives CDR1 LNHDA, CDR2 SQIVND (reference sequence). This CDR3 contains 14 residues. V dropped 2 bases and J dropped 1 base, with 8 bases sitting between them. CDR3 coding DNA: TGTGCCAGTAGTATATTACGGTCGAACACTGAAGCTTTCTTT. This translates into CASSILRSNTEAFF.

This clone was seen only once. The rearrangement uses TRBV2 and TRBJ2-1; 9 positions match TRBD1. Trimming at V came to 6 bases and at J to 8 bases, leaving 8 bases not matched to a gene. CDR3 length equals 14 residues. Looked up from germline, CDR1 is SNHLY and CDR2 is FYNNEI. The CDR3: CASRGDRAGYEQFF. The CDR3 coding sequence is TGTGCCAGCAGAGGGGACAGGGCGGGATATGAGCAGTTCTTC.

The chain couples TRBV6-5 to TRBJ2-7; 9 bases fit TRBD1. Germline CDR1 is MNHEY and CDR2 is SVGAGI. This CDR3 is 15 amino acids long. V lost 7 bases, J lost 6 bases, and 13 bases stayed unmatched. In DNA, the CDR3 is TGTGCCAGCATCAGGCCTAGACAGGGGGAGGGCGAGCAGTACTTC. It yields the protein CASIRPRQGEGEQYF.

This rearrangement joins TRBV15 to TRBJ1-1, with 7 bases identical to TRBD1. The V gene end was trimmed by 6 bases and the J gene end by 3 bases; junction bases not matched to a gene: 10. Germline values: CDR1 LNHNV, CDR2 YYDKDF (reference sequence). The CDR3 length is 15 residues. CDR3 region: CATSIRSGGYTEAFF. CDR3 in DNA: TGTGCCACCAGTATTCGCTCAGGGGGGTACACTGAAGCTTTCTTT.